This T cell receptor beta chain was observed in a study of OX40 agonist ivuxolimab in advanced cancers. The overall study: Participants could have had prior anti-PD-1, anti-PD-L1 or anti-CTLA-4 therapy, and about 40% had some. Overall study results and limits: Among the least clonally expanded were partial responders at 0.1-3.0 mg/kg.

This CDR3 is built from 11 residues. Germline V gene lookup returns CDR1 DFQATT and CDR2 SNEGSKA (reference sequence). The V end was cut by 3 bases, the J end by 10 bases, with 10 bases between. Comment on this clone: The antigen remains undetermined.

It was autoimmune disease history or systemic immunosuppression that excluded patients. Samples of blood were obtained at baseline, on cycle 4 day 1, and on cycle 7 day 1. TCRdb keeps only in-frame clones here, not all; method: immunoSEQ multiplex PCR. The sample holds tens of thousands of clones, about 88% seen once. The sample in question was CD4+ or CD8+ T cells sorted from blood, obtained in a trial of the OX40 agonist ivuxolimab. This TCR derives from an adult with an advanced solid tumor such as melanoma, head and neck, liver or kidney cancer. V usage is TRBV20-1 and J usage is TRBJ2-1; D gene ambiguous. The CDR3 coding sequence is TGCAGTGCTAGCGATCAACGGGAGCAGTTCTTC. This gives the protein CSASDQREQFF.